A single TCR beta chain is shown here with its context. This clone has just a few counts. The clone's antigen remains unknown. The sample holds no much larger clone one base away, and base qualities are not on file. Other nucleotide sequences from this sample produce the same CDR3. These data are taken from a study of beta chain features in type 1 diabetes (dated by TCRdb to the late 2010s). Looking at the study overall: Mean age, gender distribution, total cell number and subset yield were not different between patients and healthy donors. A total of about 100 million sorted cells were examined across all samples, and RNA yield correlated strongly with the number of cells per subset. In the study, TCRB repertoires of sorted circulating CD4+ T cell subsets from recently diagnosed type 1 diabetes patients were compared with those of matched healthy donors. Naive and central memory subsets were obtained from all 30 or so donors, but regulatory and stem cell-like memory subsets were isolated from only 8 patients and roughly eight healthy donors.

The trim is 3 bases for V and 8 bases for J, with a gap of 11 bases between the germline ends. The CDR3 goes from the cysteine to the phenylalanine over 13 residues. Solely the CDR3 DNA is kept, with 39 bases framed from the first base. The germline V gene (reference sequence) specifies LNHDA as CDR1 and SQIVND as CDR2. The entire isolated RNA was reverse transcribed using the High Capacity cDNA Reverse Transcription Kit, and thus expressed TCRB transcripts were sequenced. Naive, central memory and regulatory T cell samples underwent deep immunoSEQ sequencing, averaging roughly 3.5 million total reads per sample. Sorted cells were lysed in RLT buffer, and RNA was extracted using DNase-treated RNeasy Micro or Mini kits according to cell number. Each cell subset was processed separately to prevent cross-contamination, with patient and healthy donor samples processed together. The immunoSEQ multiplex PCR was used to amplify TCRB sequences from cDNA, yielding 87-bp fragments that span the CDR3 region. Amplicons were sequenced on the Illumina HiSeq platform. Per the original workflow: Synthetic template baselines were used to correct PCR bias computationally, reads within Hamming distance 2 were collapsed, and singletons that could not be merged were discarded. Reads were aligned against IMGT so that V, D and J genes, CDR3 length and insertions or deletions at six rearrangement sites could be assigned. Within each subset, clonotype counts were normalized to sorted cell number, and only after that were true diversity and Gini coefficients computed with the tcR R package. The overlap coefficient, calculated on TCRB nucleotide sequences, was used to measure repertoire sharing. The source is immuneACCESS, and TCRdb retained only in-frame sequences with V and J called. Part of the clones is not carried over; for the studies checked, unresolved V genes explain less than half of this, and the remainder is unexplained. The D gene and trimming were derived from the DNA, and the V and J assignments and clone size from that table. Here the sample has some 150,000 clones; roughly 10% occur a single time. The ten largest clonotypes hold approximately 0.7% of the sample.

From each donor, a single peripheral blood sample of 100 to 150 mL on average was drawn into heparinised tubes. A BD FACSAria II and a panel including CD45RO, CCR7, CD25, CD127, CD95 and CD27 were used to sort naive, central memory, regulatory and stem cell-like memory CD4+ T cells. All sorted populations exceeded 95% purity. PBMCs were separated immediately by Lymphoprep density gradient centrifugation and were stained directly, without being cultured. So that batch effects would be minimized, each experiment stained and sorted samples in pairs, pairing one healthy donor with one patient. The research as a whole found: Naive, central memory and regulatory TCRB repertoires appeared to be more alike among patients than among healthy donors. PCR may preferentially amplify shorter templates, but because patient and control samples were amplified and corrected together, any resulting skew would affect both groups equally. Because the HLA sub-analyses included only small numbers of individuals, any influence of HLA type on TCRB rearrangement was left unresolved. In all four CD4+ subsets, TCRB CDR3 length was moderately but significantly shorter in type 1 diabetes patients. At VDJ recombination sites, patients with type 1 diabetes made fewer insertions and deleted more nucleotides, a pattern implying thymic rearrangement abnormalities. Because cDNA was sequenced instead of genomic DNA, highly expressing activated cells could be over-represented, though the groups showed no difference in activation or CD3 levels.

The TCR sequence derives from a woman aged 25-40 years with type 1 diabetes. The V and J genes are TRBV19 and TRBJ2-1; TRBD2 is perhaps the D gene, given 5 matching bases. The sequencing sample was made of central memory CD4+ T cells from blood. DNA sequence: TGTGCCAGTAGTATCGGCCTAGCAGATGAGCAGTTCTTC. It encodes CASSIGLADEQFF.